The T cell receptor (beta chain) under discussion was sequenced for a study of PD-1 blockade in classical Hodgkin lymphoma. The protocol was immunoSEQ multiplex PCR, while the TCRdb copy is restricted to in-frame clones and leaves out a portion. Among about 44,000 clones listed, around three fifths were seen once. Notes on this clone: Its specificity is not known.

Time point here: cycle 4 day 1 (C4D1), after more than five weeks of nivolumab. Autologous stem cell transplantation was followed by relapse in every patient, and brentuximab vedotin exposure varied. Overall study findings and caveats: While CD8+ TCR diversity did not rise significantly by C4D1, CD4+ TCR diversity did. Differences between repertoires have undefined causes, possibly disease activity or prior therapy. Newly diagnosed patients reportedly had lower baseline TCR diversity than healthy donors. Newly diagnosed patients and complete responders had comparable diversity at baseline.

The CDR3 totals 18 residues. Germline V lookup: CDR1 MDHEN, CDR2 SYDVKM. With V trimmed by 1 base and J by 5 bases, 9 bases remained unmatched. This chain connects TRBV28 to TRBJ2-5, with 14 bases identical to TRBD2. This clonotype was obtained from a human donor with classical Hodgkin lymphoma. Sample: peripheral blood mononuclear cells (PBMCs), taken before the fourth cycle of nivolumab. CDR3: CASSLFRLAGGPRETQYF. The CDR3 DNA reads TGTGCCAGCAGTTTATTTCGACTAGCGGGGGGGCCCCGGGAGACCCAGTACTTC.